What follows are 14 T cell receptor beta chains derived from one specimen sequenced in a study of cytomegalovirus exposure and HLA in healthy donors. PCR primers comprised 60 Vbeta and 13 Jbeta primers. The data were produced by immunoSEQ multiplex PCR, yet TCRdb's version contains in-frame clones alone and is incomplete. The sample records 150,000 to 200,000 clones, around 77% being singletons. The source material was PBMCs. These receptors were obtained from a man aged 60-69 years in good health and CMV-seronegative.

The chain combines TRBV19 with TRBJ2-7, with D perhaps matching TRBD1 (6 bases). Germline-derived CDR1 and CDR2 are LNHDA and SQIVND (reference sequence). Trimming took off 5 bases at V and 7 bases at J, with 12 bases between the two ends. This CDR3 has 12 residues. The CDR3, as DNA: TGTGCCAGTAGTCTAAAAGGGGGAGAGCAGTACTTC. This translates into CASSLKGGEQYF.

The chain is built from TRBV19 and TRBJ2-7; D unclear. The CDR3 runs to 13 residues. Germline loops: CDR1 LNHDA, CDR2 SQIVND (reference sequence). V lost 3 bases and J lost 2, with 8 bases in between. CDR3 DNA: TGTGCCAGTAGTATTAGAGACACCTACGAGCAGTACTTC. Amino acid sequence: CASSIRDTYEQYF.

The J gene is TRBJ2-2, the V gene TRBV5-4, with a weak D call TRBD1 (6 bases). Germline CDR1 reads SGHNT; CDR2 reads YYREEE (reference sequence). CDR3 length: 15 amino acids. V shed 5 bases and J shed 0 bases, with 11 bases lying between them. The CDR3 nucleotides read TGTGCCAGCAGGCGTGGGACACCGAACACCGGGGAGCTGTTTTTT. Protein sequence: CASRRGTPNTGELFF.

The sample holds a few counts of this clone. V gene TRBV28 combines with J gene TRBJ2-5; the match to TRBD1 covers 8 bases. The CDR3 runs to 15 residues. V was clipped by 5 bases and J by 2 bases; unmatched bases: 7. Germline V CDR1 and CDR2: MDHEN, SYDVKM. Here the CDR3 DNA reads TGTGCCAGCAGTCATCAAACAGGGGGGCAAGAGACCCAGTACTTC. This gives the protein CASSHQTGGQETQYF.

This sequence joins TRBV19 and TRBJ2-6, with 11 nucleotides matching TRBD2. Germline V gene sequence: CDR1 LNHDA, CDR2 SQIVND (reference sequence). CDR3 size: 16 residues. V shed 10 bases and J 2 bases; nucleotides not matched to a gene: 7. The CDR3 spells CATTSGRVPGANVLTF. The CDR3 DNA follows: TGTGCCACTACTAGCGGGAGAGTTCCTGGGGCCAACGTCCTGACTTTC. Looking up the rest from reference TRBV19 and TRBJ2-6 gives the full variable domain: DGGITQSPKYLFRKEGQNVTLSCEQNLNHDAMYWYRQDPGQGLRLIYYSQIVNDFQKGDIAEGYSVSREKKESFPLTVTSAQKNPTAFYLCATTSGRVPGANVLTFGAGSRLTVL.

The chain has TRBV19 and TRBJ2-2; 9 bases agree with TRBD1. The CDR3 is 17 amino acids. Per germline, CDR1 LNHDA and CDR2 SQIVND (reference sequence). V was clipped by 4 bases and J by 3 bases; unmatched bases: 9. The CDR3 DNA reads as TGTGCCAGTAGTAAGACGGCTGGACAGGGGTACACCGGGGAGCTGTTTTTT. This gives the protein CASSKTAGQGYTGELFF.

V and J are TRBV15 and TRBJ2-3, with a tentative D call TRBD2 (6 bases). CDR1 and CDR2 (germline): LNHNV, YYDKDF (reference sequence). The V gene lost 1 base and the J gene lost 4 bases, with 18 bases spanning the gap. This CDR3 has 17 residues. DNA of the CDR3: TGTGCCACCAGCAGAGGCGGTAGCGGAGGAGGGCCAGATACGCAGTATTTT. This codes for CATSRGGSGGGPDTQYF.

J is TRBJ2-7 and V is TRBV5-8; TRBD1 agrees at 10 bases. Trimming cost V 0 bases and J 7 bases; bases outside gene matches: 16. Germline V gene lookup returns CDR1 SGHTS and CDR2 YDEGEE. The CDR3 contains 18 residues. CDR3 sequence reads: CASSLDGTGVLFRREQYF. CDR3 DNA sequence: TGTGCCAGCAGCTTGGACGGGACAGGGGTTCTATTTCGAAGGGAGCAGTACTTC.

This chain joins TRBV4-1 and TRBJ1-4; 7 bases line up with TRBD1. CDR1 and CDR2 from the germline V gene are MGHRA and YSYEKL. Trimming removed 0 bases from V and 2 bases from J; junction bases left unmatched: 6. The CDR3 has 17 residues. The CDR3 here is CASSQDIRGPTNEKLFF. DNA for the CDR3: TGCGCCAGCAGCCAAGATATTAGGGGGCCGACTAATGAAAAACTGTTTTTT.

J is TRBJ2-7 and V is TRBV19; maybe TRBD1 (6 bases). V lost 6 bases and J lost 3, with 15 bases in between. The germline V gene has CDR1 LNHDA and CDR2 SQIVND (reference sequence). CDR3 size: 14 residues. CDR3 protein: CASSEQGLGYEQYF. The CDR3 DNA reads TGTGCCAGTAGCGAACAGGGTTTGGGCTACGAGCAGTACTTC.

The rearrangement joins TRBV7-2 to TRBJ1-1, with D hard to call. The CDR3 spans 13 residues. V shed 2 bases and J shed 11 bases, with 15 bases lying between them. The germline V gene has CDR1 SGHTA and CDR2 FQGNSA. The CDR3 here is CASSLNSQMEAFF. The CDR3 nucleotides are TGTGCCAGCAGCTTAAATTCCCAGATGGAGGCTTTCTTT.

This clone was found a few times. The V and J genes are TRBV5-5 and TRBJ2-7, with 13 bases identical to TRBD2. The CDR3 contains 16 residues. Germline V gene lookup returns CDR1 SGHKS and CDR2 YYEKEE (reference sequence). The V and J ends lost 4 bases and 4 bases, in that order; junction bases with no gene match: 8. CDR3 sequence: CASSRGLAGVEYEQYF. The CDR3 DNA reads as TGTGCCAGCAGCCGCGGACTAGCGGGAGTCGAGTACGAGCAGTACTTC.

This clone was seen only a few times. The genes are TRBV6-1 and TRBJ1-5, with TRBD1 as a possible D gene (5 bases). Trimming removed 0 bases at V and 5 bases at J, with 8 bases between. Germline lookup yields CDR1 MNHNS and CDR2 SASEGT. This CDR3 region has 14 residues. CDR3 DNA: TGTGCCAGCAGTGAAGCGCGGGGCTATCAGCCCCAGCATTTT. Amino acids: CASSEARGYQPQHF.

The chain employs TRBV2 and TRBJ2-7; 7 bases fit TRBD1. CDR1 and CDR2 from the germline V gene are SNHLY and FYNNEI. There are 14 residues in the CDR3. J lost 6 bases, V lost 1 base, and 6 bases had no gene match. CDR3 in amino acids: CASSEDRGLGEQYF. CDR3 sequence (DNA): TGTGCCAGCAGTGAAGACAGGGGTCTCGGCGAGCAGTACTTC.